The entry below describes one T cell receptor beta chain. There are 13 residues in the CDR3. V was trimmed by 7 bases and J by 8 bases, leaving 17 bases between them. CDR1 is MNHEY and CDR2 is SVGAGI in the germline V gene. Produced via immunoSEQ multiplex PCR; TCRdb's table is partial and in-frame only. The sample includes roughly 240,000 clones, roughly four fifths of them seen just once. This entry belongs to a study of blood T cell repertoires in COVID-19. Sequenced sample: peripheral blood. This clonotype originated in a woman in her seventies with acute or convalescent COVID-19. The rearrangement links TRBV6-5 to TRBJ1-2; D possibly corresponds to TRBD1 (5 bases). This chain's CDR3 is CASIPGTRGGYTF. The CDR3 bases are TGTGCCAGCATCCCAGGAACTCGGGGGGGCTACACCTTC.